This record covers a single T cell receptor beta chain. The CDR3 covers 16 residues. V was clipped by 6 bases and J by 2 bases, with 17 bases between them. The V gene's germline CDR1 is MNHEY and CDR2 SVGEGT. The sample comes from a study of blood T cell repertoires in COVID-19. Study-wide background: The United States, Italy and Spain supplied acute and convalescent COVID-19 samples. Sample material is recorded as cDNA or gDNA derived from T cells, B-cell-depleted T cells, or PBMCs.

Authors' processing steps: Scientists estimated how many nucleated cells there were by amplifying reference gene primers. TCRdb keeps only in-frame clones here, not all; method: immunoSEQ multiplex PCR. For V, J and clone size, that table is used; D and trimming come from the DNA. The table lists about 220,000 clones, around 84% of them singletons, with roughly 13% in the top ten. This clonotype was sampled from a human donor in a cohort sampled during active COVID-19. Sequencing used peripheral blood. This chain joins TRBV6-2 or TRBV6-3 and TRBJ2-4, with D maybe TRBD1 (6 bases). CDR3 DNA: TGTGCCAGCAGCGCCCTGGGACAAAGGCCCAAAAACATTCAGTACTTC. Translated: CASSALGQRPKNIQYF.